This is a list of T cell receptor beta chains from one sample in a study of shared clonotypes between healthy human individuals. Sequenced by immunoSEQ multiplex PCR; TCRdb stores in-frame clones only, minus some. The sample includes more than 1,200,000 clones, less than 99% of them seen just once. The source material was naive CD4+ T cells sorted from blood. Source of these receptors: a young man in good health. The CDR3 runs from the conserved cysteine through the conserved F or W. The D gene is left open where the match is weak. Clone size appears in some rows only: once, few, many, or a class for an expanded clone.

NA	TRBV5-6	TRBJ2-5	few	CASSLGEETQYF	TGTGCCAGCAGCTTGGGGGAAGAGACCCAGTACTTC
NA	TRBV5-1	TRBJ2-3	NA	CASSLAAGPGTDTQYF	TGCGCCAGCAGCTTGGCGGCGGGGCCTGGCACAGATACGCAGTATTTT
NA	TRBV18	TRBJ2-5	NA	CASSQGTQETQYF	TGTGCCAGCTCACAGGGGACCCAAGAGACCCAGTACTTC
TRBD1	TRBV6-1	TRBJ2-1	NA	CASTKTGGREQFF	TGTGCCAGCACGAAGACAGGGGGAAGGGAGCAGTTCTTC
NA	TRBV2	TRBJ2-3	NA	CASTVLPADTQYF	TGTGCCAGCACGGTTCTGCCCGCAGATACGCAGTATTTT
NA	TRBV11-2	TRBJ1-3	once	CASSVGTMGNTIYF	TGTGCCAGCAGCGTAGGGACAATGGGAAACACCATATATTTT
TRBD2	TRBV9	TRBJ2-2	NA	CASSPGGRHTGELFF	TGTGCCAGCAGCCCCGGGGGGAGACACACCGGGGAGCTGTTTTTT
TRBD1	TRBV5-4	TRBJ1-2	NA	CASSLPGQGSGYTF	TGTGCCAGCAGCTTGCCCGGACAGGGATCGGGCTACACCTTC
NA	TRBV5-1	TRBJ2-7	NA	CASSLVSPYEQYF	TGCGCCAGCAGCTTGGTATCCCCCTACGAGCAGTACTTC
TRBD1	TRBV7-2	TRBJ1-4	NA	CASSTPPGQGAGEKLFF	TGTGCCAGCAGCACGCCCCCGGGACAGGGGGCAGGTGAAAAACTGTTTTTT
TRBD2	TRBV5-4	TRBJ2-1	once	CASSLDLSGSSYNEQFF	TGTGCCAGCAGCTTGGACCTTAGCGGGAGCTCCTACAATGAGCAGTTCTTC
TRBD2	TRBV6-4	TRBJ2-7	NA	CASTNLGLAREQYF	TGTGCCAGCACTAACTTGGGACTAGCCCGCGAGCAGTACTTC
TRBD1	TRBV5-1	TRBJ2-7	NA	CASSSGTDYEQYF	TGCGCCAGCAGCTCCGGGACAGACTACGAGCAGTACTTC
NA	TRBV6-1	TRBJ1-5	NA	CASSEGTVHQPQHF	TGTGCCAGCAGTGAAGGGACGGTCCATCAGCCCCAGCATTTT
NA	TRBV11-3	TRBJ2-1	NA	CASSSSGPRYNEQFF	TGTGCCAGCAGCTCCAGCGGACCTCGCTACAATGAGCAGTTCTTC
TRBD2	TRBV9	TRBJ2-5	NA	CASSCRRGLAGAKQETQYF	TGTGCCAGCAGCTGCCGAAGAGGACTAGCGGGAGCGAAACAAGAGACCCAGTACTTC